The 19 T cell receptor beta chains below come from one sample, sequenced in a study of T cell changes during pregnancy in multiple sclerosis. TCRdb's copy holds only in-frame clones and misses some; the assay was immunoSEQ multiplex PCR. The data contain around 35,000 clones, 85% to 95% of them singletons. The sequenced sample consisted of PBMCs (not recorded whether the cells were cultured). The receptors originated from a female donor with multiple sclerosis, enrolled in a pregnancy study.

The chain carries TRBV28 and TRBJ2-7; the match to TRBD2 covers 7 bases. CDR3 length equals 15 residues. V shed 2 bases and J 6 bases; nucleotides not matched to a gene: 10. In germline, CDR1 is MDHEN, CDR2 SYDVKM. The CDR3 DNA reads as TGTGCCAGCAGTTTACGCGGGAGCCCCTGGAGCGAGCAGTACTTC. Translating gives CASSLRGSPWSEQYF.

The rearrangement joins TRBV29-1 to TRBJ1-1, with a weak D call TRBD1 (6 bases). Per the germline V gene, CDR1 is SQVTM and CDR2 is ANQGSEA. The CDR3 consists of 14 residues. Trimming removed 4 bases from V and 1 base from J, with 13 bases in between. The CDR3 coding sequence is TGCAGCGTTGGTGAGGGGGGCAGGAACACTGAAGCTTTCTTT. Protein: CSVGEGGRNTEAFF. The variable domain in full, completed from reference TRBV29-1 and TRBJ1-1, reads SAVISQKPSRDICQRGTSLTIQCQVDSQVTMMFWYRQQPGQSLTLIATANQGSEATYESGFVIDKFPISRPNLTFSTLTVSNMSPEDSSIYLCSVGEGGRNTEAFFGQGTRLTVV.

V usage is TRBV4-3 and J usage is TRBJ2-7, with D possibly matching TRBD2 (6 bases). The CDR3 contains 16 residues. With 0 bases removed from V and 4 bases from J, the gap between germline ends came to 16 bases. Germline V gene lookup returns CDR1 LGHNA and CDR2 YSLEER. In nucleotides, the CDR3 is TGCGCCAGCAGCCAAGAGGGTCCAGCGGGTGTTTACGAGCAGTACTTC. It yields the protein CASSQEGPAGVYEQYF.

The rearrangement uses TRBV19 and TRBJ2-1; D is unclear. Trimming stripped 3 bases from V and 0 bases from J, with 9 bases between. CDR1 LNHDA and CDR2 SQIVND come from the germline V gene (reference sequence). This CDR3 region has 15 residues. CDR3 DNA: TGTGCCAGTAGTATCGTACCTATCTCCTACAATGAGCAGTTCTTC. Translation: CASSIVPISYNEQFF.

The CDR3 region is CASSATGGIYNEQFF. The CDR3, as DNA: TGTGCCAGCAGTGCCACCGGGGGGATCTACAATGAGCAGTTCTTC. The genes are TRBV2 and TRBJ2-1; 7 positions agree with TRBD2. The junction had 6 bases not matched to a gene; V was cut back by 4 bases and J by 3 bases. CDR1 SNHLY and CDR2 FYNNEI come from the germline V gene. The CDR3 runs to 15 residues.

The genes are TRBV15 and TRBJ2-7; the D is unclear. CDR3 length: 13 amino acids. CDR1 and CDR2 (germline): LNHNV, YYDKDF (reference sequence). V dropped 4 bases and J dropped 2 bases, with 9 bases sitting between them. This CDR3 reads CATSKNTAYEQYF. In DNA, the CDR3 is TGTGCCACCAGCAAAAACACCGCCTACGAGCAGTACTTC.

This chain uses TRBV15 with TRBJ1-5; 9 bases are a match to TRBD1. The CDR3 is 19 residues long. Trimming at V came to 4 bases and at J to 1 base, leaving 14 bases not matched to a gene. Germline V gives CDR1 LNHNV, CDR2 YYDKDF (reference sequence). In nucleotides, the CDR3 is TGTGCCACCAGCACCTATCTAGGACAGGGGAGAGGAAGCAATCAGCCCCAGCATTTT. Amino acid sequence: CATSTYLGQGRGSNQPQHF. The variable domain in full, completed from reference TRBV15 and TRBJ1-5, reads DAMVIQNPRYQVTQFGKPVTLSCSQTLNHNVMYWYQQKSSQAPKLLFHYYDKDFNNEADTPDNFQSRRPNTSFCFLDIRSPGLGDTAMYLCATSTYLGQGRGSNQPQHFGDGTRLSIL.

This chain joins TRBV4-1 and TRBJ1-2, with 9 nucleotides matching TRBD1. The CDR3 spans 14 residues. Looked up from germline, CDR1 is MGHRA and CDR2 is YSYEKL. The ends lost 5 bases at V and 3 bases at J; junction bases unmatched: 4. In DNA, the CDR3 is TGCGCCAGCAGCACCCGGACAGGGGACTATGGCTACACCTTC. It codes for CASSTRTGDYGYTF.

The rearrangement links TRBV19 to TRBJ1-3, with D hard to call. The germline V and J ends were trimmed by 5 bases and 0 bases, with 11 bases remaining between them. The CDR3 loop spans 15 amino acids. Germline-derived CDR1 and CDR2 are LNHDA and SQIVND (reference sequence). CDR3 nucleotide sequence: TGTGCCAGTAGTCCTCGCGGGAGCTCTGGAAACACCATATATTTT. It encodes CASSPRGSSGNTIYF. Drawing the rest from reference TRBV19 and TRBJ1-3, the complete variable domain is DGGITQSPKYLFRKEGQNVTLSCEQNLNHDAMYWYRQDPGQGLRLIYYSQIVNDFQKGDIAEGYSVSREKKESFPLTVTSAQKNPTAFYLCASSPRGSSGNTIYFGEGSWLTVV.

The V call is TRBV7-9, the J call TRBJ1-5, with 8 bases lining up with TRBD1. V shed 4 bases, J shed 1 base, and the junction held 0 bases outside the gene matches. This CDR3 region has 14 residues. The germline V gene has CDR1 SEHNR and CDR2 FQNEAQ (reference sequence). Here the CDR3 DNA reads TGTGCCAGCAGCTACAGGGGGAGCAATCAGCCCCAGCATTTT. It is translated as CASSYRGSNQPQHF.

The rearrangement links TRBV30 to TRBJ1-3, with 7 positions matching TRBD1. Germline V gene data show CDR1 as GTSNPN and CDR2 as SVGIG (reference sequence). This CDR3 contains 15 residues. V trimming: 2 bases; J trimming: 4 bases; junction bases outside the gene matches: 8. This CDR3 reads CAWSPTGALGNTIYF. CDR3 DNA sequence: TGTGCCTGGAGTCCAACAGGGGCCCTCGGAAACACCATATATTTT.

The rearrangement joins TRBV30 to TRBJ2-7; TRBD2 matches 9 bases. J gave up 6 bases and V 5 bases, and 8 bases lay outside the gene matches. Germline lookup yields CDR1 GTSNPN and CDR2 SVGIG (reference sequence). This CDR3 spans 13 amino acids. The chain's CDR3 is CAWGVTSGTEQYF. CDR3 in DNA: TGTGCCTGGGGGGTGACTAGCGGTACCGAGCAGTACTTC. The variable domain in full, with the rest retrieved from reference TRBV30 and TRBJ2-7, is SQTIHQWPATLVQPVGSPLSLECTVEGTSNPNLYWYRQAAGRGLQLLFYSVGIGQISSEVPQNLSASRPQDRQFILSSKKLLLSDSGFYLCAWGVTSGTEQYFGPGTRLTVT.

The chain has TRBV11-3 and TRBJ2-1; unclear D gene. The germline gives CDR1 SGHNT, CDR2 YENEEA. Trimming removed 2 bases at V and 5 bases at J, with 4 bases between. The CDR3 has 12 residues. This CDR3 is CASSLTDNEQFF. The CDR3 region has the DNA TGTGCCAGCAGCTTAACCGACAATGAGCAGTTCTTC. Full variable domain (missing parts from reference TRBV11-3 and TRBJ2-1): EAGVVQSPRYKIIEKKQPVAFWCNPISGHNTLYWYLQNLGQGPELLIRYENEEAVDDSQLPKDRFSAERLKGVDSTLKIQPAELGDSAVYLCASSLTDNEQFFGPGTRLTVL.

Written as DNA, the CDR3 is TGCGCCAGCAGCTCGTCGGGGGAATACTCCTACAATGAGCAGTTCTTC. Translation gives CASSSSGEYSYNEQFF. The V gene is TRBV5-1, the J gene TRBJ2-1; tentative D call: TRBD2 (6 bases). Germline lookup yields CDR1 SGHRS and CDR2 YFSETQ. The length of the CDR3 is 16 residues. Trimming took 3 bases from V and 0 from J, leaving 13 bases between them.

This chain connects TRBV10-3 to TRBJ2-5, with a possible D match to TRBD2 (6 bases). V was shortened by 4 bases and J by 1 base, with 7 bases between the two germline ends. The CDR3 runs to 13 residues. Germline V CDR1 and CDR2: ENHRY, SYGVKD. The CDR3 DNA sequence: TGTGCCATCAGTGCAGCGGGCCAAGAGACCCAGTACTTC. Protein product: CAISAAGQETQYF.

V is TRBV30 and J is TRBJ1-3; TRBD1 is a possible D gene (6 bases). Trimming shortened V by 3 bases and J by 1 base, and 19 bases separated the two germline ends. Looked up from germline, CDR1 is GTSNPN and CDR2 is SVGIG (reference sequence). This CDR3 spans 17 amino acids. As DNA, the CDR3 is TGTGCCTGGAGACGAGTGGGGGGGGCGAGTTCTGGAAACACCATATATTTT. It is translated as CAWRRVGGASSGNTIYF.

V is TRBV5-1 and J is TRBJ2-3; 10 bases agree with TRBD1. The CDR3 length is 16 residues. Per germline, CDR1 SGHRS and CDR2 YFSETQ. The V and J ends lost 4 bases and 0 bases, in that order; junction bases with no gene match: 5. This CDR3 is CASSGGQGISTDTQYF. In DNA, the CDR3 is TGCGCCAGCAGCGGGGGACAGGGGATAAGCACAGATACGCAGTATTTT.

The CDR3 region has the DNA TGTGCCAGCAGCTTTAGCGGAAGGGCAACTAATGAAAAACTGTTTTTT. Translating it yields CASSFSGRATNEKLFF. V gene TRBV7-9 combines with J gene TRBJ1-4; D gene uncertain. Trimming took 3 bases from V and 0 from J, leaving 11 bases between them. Germline V CDR1 and CDR2: SEHNR, FQNEAQ (reference sequence). The CDR3 contains 16 residues.

The rearrangement uses TRBV11-2 and TRBJ2-7; TRBD1 matches 10 bases. Germline CDR1 and CDR2: SGHAT and FQNNGV. V lost 5 bases, J lost 4 bases, and 11 bases stayed unmatched. The CDR3 runs to 16 residues. CDR3 nucleotides: TGTGCCAGCAGCCAAGGCCTGGGACAGGGGCCTTACGAGCAGTACTTC. Translating gives CASSQGLGQGPYEQYF.